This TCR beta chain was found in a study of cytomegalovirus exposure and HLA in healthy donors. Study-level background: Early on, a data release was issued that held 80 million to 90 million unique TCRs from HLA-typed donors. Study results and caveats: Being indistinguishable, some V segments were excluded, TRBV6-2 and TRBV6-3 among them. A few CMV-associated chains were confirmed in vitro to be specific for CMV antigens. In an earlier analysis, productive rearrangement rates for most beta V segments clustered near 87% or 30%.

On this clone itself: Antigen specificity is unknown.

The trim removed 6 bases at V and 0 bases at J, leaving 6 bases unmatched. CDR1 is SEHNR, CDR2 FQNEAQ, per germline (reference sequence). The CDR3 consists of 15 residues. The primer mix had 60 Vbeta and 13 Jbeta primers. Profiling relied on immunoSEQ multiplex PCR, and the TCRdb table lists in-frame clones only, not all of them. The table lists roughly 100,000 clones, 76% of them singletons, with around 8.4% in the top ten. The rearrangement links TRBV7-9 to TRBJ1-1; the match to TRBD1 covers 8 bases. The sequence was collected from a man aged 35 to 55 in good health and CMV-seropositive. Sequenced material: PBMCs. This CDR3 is CASSLQGAVNTEAFF. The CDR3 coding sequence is TGTGCCAGCAGTCTCCAGGGGGCGGTGAACACTGAAGCTTTCTTT.